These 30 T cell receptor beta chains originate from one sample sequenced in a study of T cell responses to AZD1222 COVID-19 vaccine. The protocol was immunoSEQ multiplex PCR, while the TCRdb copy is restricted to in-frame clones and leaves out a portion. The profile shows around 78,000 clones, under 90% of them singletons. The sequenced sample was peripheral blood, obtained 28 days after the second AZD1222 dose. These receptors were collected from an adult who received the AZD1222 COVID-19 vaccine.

CDR3 sequence: CASSLEDWRAETQYF. The CDR3 bases are TGTGCCAGCAGCCTGGAAGATTGGCGCGCAGAGACCCAGTACTTC. The chain combines TRBV7-2 with TRBJ2-5; no firm D call. The ends were cut back, 5 bases at V and 4 bases at J, with 17 bases in the middle. CDR1 SGHTA and CDR2 FQGNSA come from the germline V gene. The CDR3 extends over 15 amino acids.

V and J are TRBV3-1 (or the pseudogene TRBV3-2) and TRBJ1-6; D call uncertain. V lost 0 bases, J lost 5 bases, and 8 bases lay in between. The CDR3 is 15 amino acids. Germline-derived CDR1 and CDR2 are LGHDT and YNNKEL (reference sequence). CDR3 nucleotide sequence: TGTGCCAGCAGCCAAGATCATGGGGATAATTCACCCCTCCACTTT. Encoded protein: CASSQDHGDNSPLHF.

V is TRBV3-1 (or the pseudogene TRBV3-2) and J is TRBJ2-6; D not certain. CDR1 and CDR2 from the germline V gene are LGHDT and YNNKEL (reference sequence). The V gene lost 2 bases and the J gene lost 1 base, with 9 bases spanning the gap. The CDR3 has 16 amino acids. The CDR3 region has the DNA TGTGCCAGCAGCCAACTAGGGCCTTCTGGGGCCAACGTCCTGACTTTC. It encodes CASSQLGPSGANVLTF.

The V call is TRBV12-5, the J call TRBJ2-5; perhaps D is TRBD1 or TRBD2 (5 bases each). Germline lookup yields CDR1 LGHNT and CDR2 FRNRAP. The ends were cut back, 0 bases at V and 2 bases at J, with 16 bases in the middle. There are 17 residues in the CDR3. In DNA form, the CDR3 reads TGTGCTAGTGGTTTGGTCGGTGGGGTTTGGGGGCAAGAGACCCAGTACTTC. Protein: CASGLVGGVWGQETQYF.

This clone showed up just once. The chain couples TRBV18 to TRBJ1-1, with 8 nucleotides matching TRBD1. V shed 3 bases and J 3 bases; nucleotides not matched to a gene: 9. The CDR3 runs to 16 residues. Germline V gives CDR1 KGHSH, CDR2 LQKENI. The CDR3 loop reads CASSPRDRGRDTEAFF. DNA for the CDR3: TGTGCCAGCTCACCGCGCGACAGGGGCAGGGACACTGAAGCTTTCTTT.

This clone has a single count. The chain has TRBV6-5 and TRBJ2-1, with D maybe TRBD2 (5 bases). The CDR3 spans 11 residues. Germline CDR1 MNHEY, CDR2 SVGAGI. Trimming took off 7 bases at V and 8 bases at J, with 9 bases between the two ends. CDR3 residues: CASTTGYEQFF. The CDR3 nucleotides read TGTGCCAGCACCACGGGGTATGAGCAGTTCTTC.

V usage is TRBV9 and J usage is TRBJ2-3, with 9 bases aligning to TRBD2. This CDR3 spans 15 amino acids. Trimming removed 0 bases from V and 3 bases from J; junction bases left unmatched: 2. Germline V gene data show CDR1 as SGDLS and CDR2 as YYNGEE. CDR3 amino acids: CASSVGLAGTDTQYF. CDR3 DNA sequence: TGTGCCAGCAGCGTAGGCCTAGCGGGGACAGATACGCAGTATTTT.

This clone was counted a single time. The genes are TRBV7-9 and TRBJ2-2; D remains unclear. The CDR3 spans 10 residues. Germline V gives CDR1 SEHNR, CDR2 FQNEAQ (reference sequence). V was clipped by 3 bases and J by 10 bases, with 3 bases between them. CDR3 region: CASSFAELFF. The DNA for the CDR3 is TGTGCCAGCAGCTTCGCGGAGCTGTTTTTT.

As DNA, the CDR3 is TGTGCCTGGAGTGGGTCGGGTTGGTCAGCCCAGCATTTT. Its protein is CAWSGSGWSAQHF. This chain uses TRBV30 with TRBJ1-5; the D is unclear. The germline gives CDR1 GTSNPN, CDR2 SVGIG (reference sequence). Trimming pared 1 base from V and 11 bases from J, leaving 15 bases between. This CDR3 is 13 amino acids long.

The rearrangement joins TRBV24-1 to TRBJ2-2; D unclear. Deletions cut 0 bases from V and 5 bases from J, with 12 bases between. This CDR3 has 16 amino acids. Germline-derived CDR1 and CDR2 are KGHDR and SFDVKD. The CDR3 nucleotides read TGTGCCACCAGTGATTTGCGAATCGTGGGTACCGGGGAGCTGTTTTTT. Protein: CATSDLRIVGTGELFF.

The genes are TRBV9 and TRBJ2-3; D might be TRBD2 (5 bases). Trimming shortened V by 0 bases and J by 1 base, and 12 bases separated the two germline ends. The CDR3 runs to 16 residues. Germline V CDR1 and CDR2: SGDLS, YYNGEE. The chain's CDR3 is CASSVGVLGGTDTQYF. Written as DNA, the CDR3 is TGTGCCAGCAGCGTAGGGGTCCTCGGGGGCACAGATACGCAGTATTTT.

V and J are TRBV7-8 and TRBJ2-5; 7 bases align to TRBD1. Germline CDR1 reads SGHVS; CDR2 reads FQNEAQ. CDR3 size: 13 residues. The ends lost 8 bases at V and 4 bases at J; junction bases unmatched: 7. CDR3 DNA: TGTGCCAGCGATACAGGGGATAGAGAGACCCAGTACTTC. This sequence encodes CASDTGDRETQYF.

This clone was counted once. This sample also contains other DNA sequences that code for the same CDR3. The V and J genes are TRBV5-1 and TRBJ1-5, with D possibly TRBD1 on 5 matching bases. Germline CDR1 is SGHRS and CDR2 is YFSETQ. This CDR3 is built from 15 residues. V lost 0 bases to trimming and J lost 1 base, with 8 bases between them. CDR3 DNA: TGCGCCAGCAGCTTGGCGGGGGGAAGCAATCAGCCCCAGCATTTT. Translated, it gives CASSLAGGSNQPQHF.

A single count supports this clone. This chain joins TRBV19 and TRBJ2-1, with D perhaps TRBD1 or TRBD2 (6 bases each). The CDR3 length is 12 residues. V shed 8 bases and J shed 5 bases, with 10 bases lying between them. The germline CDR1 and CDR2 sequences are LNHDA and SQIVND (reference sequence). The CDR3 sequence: CASRRGHNEQFF. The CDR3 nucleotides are TGTGCCAGTCGACGGGGGCACAATGAGCAGTTCTTC. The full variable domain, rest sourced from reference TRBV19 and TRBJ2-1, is DGGITQSPKYLFRKEGQNVTLSCEQNLNHDAMYWYRQDPGQGLRLIYYSQIVNDFQKGDIAEGYSVSREKKESFPLTVTSAQKNPTAFYLCASRRGHNEQFFGPGTRLTVL.

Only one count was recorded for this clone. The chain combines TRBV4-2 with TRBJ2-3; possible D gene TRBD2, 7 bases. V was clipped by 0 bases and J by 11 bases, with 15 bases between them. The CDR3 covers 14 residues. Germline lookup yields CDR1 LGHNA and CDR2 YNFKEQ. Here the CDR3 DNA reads TGTGCCAGCAGCCAAGATCTTCGCGGGGGCCGGCAGTATTTT. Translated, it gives CASSQDLRGGRQYF.

CDR3 sequence (DNA): TGTGCCAGCTCACTCCAGGGCAACGGCTATGGCTACACCTTC. It codes for CASSLQGNGYGYTF. The V call is TRBV18, the J call TRBJ1-2, with a possible D match to TRBD1 (5 bases). Trimming took 4 bases from V and 4 from J, leaving 13 bases between them. This CDR3 is 14 amino acids long. Germline V gene data show CDR1 as KGHSH and CDR2 as LQKENI.

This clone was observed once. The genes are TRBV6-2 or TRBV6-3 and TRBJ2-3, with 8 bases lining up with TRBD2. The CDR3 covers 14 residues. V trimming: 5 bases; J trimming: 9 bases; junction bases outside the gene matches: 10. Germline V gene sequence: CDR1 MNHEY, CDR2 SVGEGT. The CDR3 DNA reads TGTGCCAGCAGTCTTCCGGGACTAGTTAGCACGCAGTATTTT. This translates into CASSLPGLVSTQYF.

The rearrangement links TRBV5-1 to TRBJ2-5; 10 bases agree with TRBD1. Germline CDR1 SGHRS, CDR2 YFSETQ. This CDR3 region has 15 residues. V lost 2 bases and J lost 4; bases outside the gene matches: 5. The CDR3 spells CASSLDRGRGETQYF. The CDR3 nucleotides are TGCGCCAGCAGCTTAGACAGGGGGCGCGGAGAGACCCAGTACTTC.

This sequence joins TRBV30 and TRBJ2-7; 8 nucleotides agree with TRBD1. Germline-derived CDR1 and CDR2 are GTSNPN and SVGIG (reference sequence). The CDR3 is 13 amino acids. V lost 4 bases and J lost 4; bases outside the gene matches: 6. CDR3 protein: CAWMRQGLYEQYF. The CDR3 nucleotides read TGTGCCTGGATGAGACAGGGGTTATACGAGCAGTACTTC.

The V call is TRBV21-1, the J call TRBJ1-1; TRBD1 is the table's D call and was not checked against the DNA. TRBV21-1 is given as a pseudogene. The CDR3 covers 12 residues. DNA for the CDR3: TGTGCCAGCAGCCCTGACAGGGAAGAAGCTTTCTTT. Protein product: CASSPDREEAFF.

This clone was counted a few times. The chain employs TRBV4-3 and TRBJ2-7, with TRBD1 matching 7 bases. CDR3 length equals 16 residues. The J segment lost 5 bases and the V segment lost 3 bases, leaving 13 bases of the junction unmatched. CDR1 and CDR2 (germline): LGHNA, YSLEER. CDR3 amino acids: CASSQTLQGRSDEQYF. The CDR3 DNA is TGCGCCAGCAGCCAGACTTTACAGGGGCGTTCGGACGAGCAGTACTTC.

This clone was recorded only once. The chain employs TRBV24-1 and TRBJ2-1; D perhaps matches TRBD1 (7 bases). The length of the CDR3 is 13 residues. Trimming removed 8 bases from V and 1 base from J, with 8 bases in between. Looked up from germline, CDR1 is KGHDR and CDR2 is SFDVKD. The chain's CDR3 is CATTGGSYNEQFF. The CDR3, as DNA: TGTGCCACCACAGGGGGGTCCTACAATGAGCAGTTCTTC.

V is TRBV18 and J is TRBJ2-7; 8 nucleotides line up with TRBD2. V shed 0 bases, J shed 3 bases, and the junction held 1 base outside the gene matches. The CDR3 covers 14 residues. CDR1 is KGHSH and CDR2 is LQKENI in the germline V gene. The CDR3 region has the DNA TGTGCCAGCTCACCACCGGGACTAGACTACGAGCAGTACTTC. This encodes CASSPPGLDYEQYF.

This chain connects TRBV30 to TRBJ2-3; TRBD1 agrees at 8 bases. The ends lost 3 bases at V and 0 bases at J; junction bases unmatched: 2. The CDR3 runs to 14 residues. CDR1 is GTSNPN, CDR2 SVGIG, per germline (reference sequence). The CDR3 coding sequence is TGTGCCTGGAGGAACAGGGGGAGCACAGATACGCAGTATTTT. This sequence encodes CAWRNRGSTDTQYF.

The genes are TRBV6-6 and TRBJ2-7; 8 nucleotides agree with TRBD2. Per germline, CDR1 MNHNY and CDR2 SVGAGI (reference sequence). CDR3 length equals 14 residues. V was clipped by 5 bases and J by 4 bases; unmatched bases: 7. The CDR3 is CASSPGLAPYEQYF. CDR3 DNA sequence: TGTGCCAGCAGTCCTGGACTAGCCCCGTACGAGCAGTACTTC.

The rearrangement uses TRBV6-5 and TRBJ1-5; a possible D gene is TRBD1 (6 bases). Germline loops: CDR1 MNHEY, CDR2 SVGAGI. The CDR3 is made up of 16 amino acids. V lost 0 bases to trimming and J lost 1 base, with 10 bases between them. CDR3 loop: CASSYSQGGSNQPQHF. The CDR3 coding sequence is TGTGCCAGCAGTTACTCCCAAGGGGGGAGCAATCAGCCCCAGCATTTT.

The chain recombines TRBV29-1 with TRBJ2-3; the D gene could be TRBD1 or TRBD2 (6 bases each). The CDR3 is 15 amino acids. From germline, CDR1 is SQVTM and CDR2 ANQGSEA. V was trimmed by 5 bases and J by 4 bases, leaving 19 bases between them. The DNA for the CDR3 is TGCAGCGTTTTGGGTGGTGAGAGGGGGGCAGATACGCAGTATTTT. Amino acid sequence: CSVLGGERGADTQYF.

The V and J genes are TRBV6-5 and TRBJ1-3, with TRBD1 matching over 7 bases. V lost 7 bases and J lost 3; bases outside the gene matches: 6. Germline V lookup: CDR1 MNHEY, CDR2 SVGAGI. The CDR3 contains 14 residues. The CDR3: CASTTGVGGNTIYF. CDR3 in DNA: TGTGCCAGCACCACAGGGGTTGGTGGAAACACCATATATTTT.

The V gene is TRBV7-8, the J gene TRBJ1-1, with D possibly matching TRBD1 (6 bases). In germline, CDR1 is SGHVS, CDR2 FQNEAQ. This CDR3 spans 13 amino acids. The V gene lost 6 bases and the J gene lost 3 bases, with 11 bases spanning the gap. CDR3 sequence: CASRGTFYTEAFF. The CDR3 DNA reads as TGTGCCAGCAGGGGGACATTCTACACTGAAGCTTTCTTT.

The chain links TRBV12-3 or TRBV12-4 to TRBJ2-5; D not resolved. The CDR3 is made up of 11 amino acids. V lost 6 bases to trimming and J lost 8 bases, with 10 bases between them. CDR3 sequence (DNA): TGTGCCAGCAGCGTGGGTTTAACCCAGTACTTC. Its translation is CASSVGLTQYF.